The source of this T cell receptor (beta chain) is a study of cytomegalovirus exposure and HLA in healthy donors. This clone has just a few counts. Primers for the PCR totalled 60 Vbeta and 13 Jbeta. Produced via immunoSEQ multiplex PCR; TCRdb's table is partial and in-frame only. The table shows about 180,000 clones, with roughly 82% occurring only once. V lost 1 base and J lost 5, with 8 bases in between. This CDR3 is 13 amino acids long. CDR1 and CDR2 from the germline V gene are SGHVS and FNYEAQ. Sample: PBMCs. This clonotype was obtained from a man between 35 and 55 years old in good health and CMV-seronegative. J is TRBJ1-1 and V is TRBV7-6; unclear D gene. DNA for the CDR3: TGTGCCAGCAGCTTAGAGCCGAGGACTGAAGCTTTCTTT. The encoded protein is CASSLEPRTEAFF.